This entry lists 14 T cell receptor beta chains sequenced from one sample in a study of blood T cells in healthy people across ages. A second PCR, run for roughly 7 to 11 cycles, used a sample-barcoded 5' primer plus a J-beta primer mix. TCRdb re-called the 5' RACE reads through MiXCR, storing one row per CDR3 protein. The sample has 600,000 or so distinct CDR3 sequences, approximately 30% seen once. The sample consisted of blood. The receptors here all came from a woman older than 75 in good health.

This chain uses TRBV20-1 with TRBJ2-6; TRBD2 might be the D (5 bases). Trimming shortened V by 2 bases and J by 1 base, and 9 bases separated the two germline ends. Germline V CDR1 and CDR2: DFQATT, SNEGSKA (reference sequence). The CDR3 runs 15 residues. The CDR3 nucleotides are TGCAGTGCTAGAATAGGAGGTTCTGGGGCCAACGTCCTGACTTTC. It encodes CSARIGGSGANVLTF.

Comments on this clonotype: A much larger clone differs by one base, so this may be a read error. CDR3 in amino acids: CASSVNHRASSGYTF. CDR3 bases: TGTGCCAGCAGCGTAAATCACAGGGCCTCTAGTGGCTACACCTTC. This chain links TRBV9 with TRBJ1-2; perhaps TRBD1 as D (6 bases). CDR3 size: 15 residues. V lost 1 base and J lost 7, with 17 bases in between. Germline V gene data show CDR1 as SGDLS and CDR2 as YYNGEE.

The chain carries TRBV19 and TRBJ1-1; 7 nucleotides agree with TRBD1. Losses at the gene ends were 9 bases for V and 7 bases for J; bases not matched to a gene: 11. The CDR3 loop spans 13 amino acids. The V gene's germline CDR1 is LNHDA and CDR2 SQIVND (reference sequence). CDR3 sequence (DNA): TGTGCCAGGAACGACAGGGCTGTCGATGAAGCTTTCTTT. As protein: CARNDRAVDEAFF.

On this clonotype itself: Sequence at one end of the junction differs from germline and may be a read error. This chain links TRBV9 with TRBJ2-6; weak D call: TRBD2 (5 bases). The CDR3 runs 15 residues. CDR1 is SGDLS, CDR2 YYNGEE, per germline. The CDR3 protein is CTSSGSLPGANVLTF. The CDR3 DNA follows: TGTACCAGCAGCGGCTCGTTGCCTGGGGCCAACGTCCTGACTTTC. Full variable domain (outside the CDR3, taken from reference TRBV9 and TRBJ2-6): DSGVTQTPKHLITATGQRVTLRCSPRSGDLSVYWYQQSLDQGLQFLIQYYNGEERAKGNILERFSAQQFPDLHSELNLSSLELGDSALYFCTSSGSLPGANVLTFGAGSRLTVL.

A remark on this clonotype: It may be a read error: a sequence one base away is much more abundant. The chain couples TRBV12-3 or TRBV12-4 to TRBJ2-7, with a weak D call TRBD1 (5 bases). This CDR3 spans 15 amino acids. In DNA form, the CDR3 reads TGTGCCAGCGGTTTAGAGCAGGGAACCGTACACGAGCAGTACTTC. Translation gives CASGLEQGTVHEQYF.

The chain combines TRBV28 with TRBJ1-5, with a tentative D call TRBD1 (5 bases). Trimming cost V 6 bases and J 5 bases, with 11 bases left between them. The CDR3 extends over 13 amino acids. In germline, CDR1 is MDHEN, CDR2 SYDVKM. The CDR3 DNA is TGTGCCAGCAGGGAAACAGGAGATCAGCCCCAGCATTTT. It translates to CASRETGDQPQHF.

This clonotype has at least ten counts. The gene calls are TRBV20-1 and TRBJ2-7; 9 bases agree with TRBD1. CDR3 length equals 15 residues. Germline CDR1 is DFQATT and CDR2 is SNEGSKA (reference sequence). V was pared by 3 bases and J by 0 bases, with 6 bases of the junction left unmatched. Here the CDR3 DNA reads TGCAGTGCTAGGACTCTGACAGGGGGCTCCTACGAGCAGTACTTC. As protein: CSARTLTGGSYEQYF.

J is TRBJ2-7 and V is TRBV20-1; 10 bases align to TRBD2. The CDR3 is 16 amino acids. The V gene's germline CDR1 is DFQATT and CDR2 SNEGSKA (reference sequence). V lost 6 bases to trimming and J lost 3 bases; unmatched junction nucleotides: 14. The CDR3 sequence: CSAPMTGLAGDYEQYF. As DNA, the CDR3 is TGCAGTGCGCCAATGACGGGGCTAGCGGGGGACTACGAGCAGTACTTC.

The V call is TRBV6-1, the J call TRBJ1-1; D is ambiguous. This CDR3 is built from 14 residues. Germline CDR1 MNHNS, CDR2 SASEGT. Trimming pared 1 base from V and 9 bases from J, leaving 15 bases between. The CDR3 is CASSEGLVSHKAFF. The CDR3, as DNA: TGTGCCAGCAGTGAAGGTCTCGTGTCACATAAAGCTTTCTTT.

This clonotype was detected a few times. J is TRBJ2-7 and V is TRBV12-3 or TRBV12-4, with 10 bases aligning to TRBD1. Trimming at V came to 3 bases and at J to 2 bases, leaving 4 bases not matched to a gene. The CDR3 sequence is 15 residues long. CDR3 residues: CASSFRGTGAYEQYF. Here the CDR3 DNA reads TGTGCCAGCAGTTTCCGTGGGACAGGGGCCTACGAGCAGTACTTC.

The sample holds many counts of this clonotype. This clone may be a read error of a much larger clone one base away. The CDR3 loop is CASSHKGVREKRFF. CDR3 nucleotides: TGTGCCAGCAGTCACAAGGGGGTACGGGAAAAACGGTTTTTT. The chain uses TRBV27 and TRBJ1-4, with a possible D match to TRBD1 (6 bases). Per the germline V gene, CDR1 is MNHEY and CDR2 is SMNVEV (reference sequence). The CDR3 length is 14 residues.

A note on this clonotype: This may arise from a read error, as a much more abundant clone is one base away. The genes are TRBV6-2 or TRBV6-3 and TRBJ1-5; D not certain. The CDR3 sequence is 12 residues long. Germline V CDR1 and CDR2: MNHEY, SVGEGT. The CDR3 loop reads CVSRRSNQPQHF. The CDR3 nucleotides are TGTGTCAGCAGACGGAGCAATCAGCCCCAGCATTTT.

Many counts were recorded for this clonotype. The chain is built from TRBV6-2 or TRBV6-3 and TRBJ2-4; perhaps TRBD2 as D (6 bases). The germline gives CDR1 MNHEY, CDR2 SVGEGT. Trimming shortened V by 6 bases and J by 0 bases, and 12 bases separated the two germline ends. The CDR3 extends over 15 amino acids. The CDR3: CASRLGLLAKNIQYF. Here the CDR3 DNA reads TGTGCCAGCAGGCTGGGACTCCTAGCCAAAAACATTCAGTACTTC.

The chain uses TRBV20-1 and TRBJ2-1; D ambiguous. Germline V gene sequence: CDR1 DFQATT, CDR2 SNEGSKA (reference sequence). The CDR3 loop spans 14 amino acids. The V gene lost 5 bases and the J gene lost 4 bases, with 15 bases spanning the gap. The CDR3 bases are TGCAGTGCTGCAAGAACTCTTGCGTACAATGAGCAGTTCTTC. Its protein is CSAARTLAYNEQFF.